The 31 T cell receptor beta chains given below trace back to one sample, sequenced in a study of CD8 T cells in Susac syndrome. The RNA, about 0.5 to 1 ug, was put through reverse transcription using random hexamers. One entry per CDR3 protein, called by TCRdb with MiXCR from the immunoSEQ multiplex PCR reads. The sample consists of 150,000 to 200,000 distinct CDR3 sequences, 94% of them appearing once. The sample consisted of CD4+ T cells from PBMCs. Receptor source: a human donor with multiple sclerosis.

The chain couples TRBV12-3 or TRBV12-4 to TRBJ2-7; 10 bases match TRBD1. CDR3 length equals 14 residues. The ends lost 5 bases at V and 6 bases at J; junction bases unmatched: 7. CDR3 region: CASSIPGTGAEQYF. The DNA for the CDR3 is TGTGCCAGCAGTATCCCCGGGACAGGGGCCGAGCAGTACTTC.

The genes are TRBV23-1 and TRBJ1-2; D uncertain. TRBV23-1 is classed as an ORF, of uncertain function. The germline V and J ends were trimmed by 7 bases and 5 bases, with 5 bases remaining between them. The CDR3 contains 10 residues. The CDR3 spells CASTPYGYTF. The DNA of the CDR3 is TGCGCCAGCACCCCGTATGGCTACACCTTC.

The chain uses TRBV20-1 and TRBJ2-1; TRBD1 agrees at 7 bases. The ends lost 4 bases at V and 3 bases at J; junction bases unmatched: 3. CDR1 is DFQATT and CDR2 is SNEGSKA in the germline V gene (reference sequence). This CDR3 has 13 residues. The CDR3 sequence is CSATTGNYNEQFF. DNA of the CDR3: TGCAGTGCTACGACAGGGAACTACAATGAGCAGTTCTTC.

The rearrangement joins TRBV7-2 to TRBJ1-1; a weak D match, TRBD1 (5 bases). Trimming pared 8 bases from V and 1 base from J, leaving 14 bases between. From germline, CDR1 is SGHTA and CDR2 FQGNSA. The CDR3 has 14 amino acids. CDR3 loop: CASRPGSANTEAFF. The CDR3 DNA reads TGTGCCAGCCGACCAGGGTCGGCGAACACTGAAGCTTTCTTT.

The CDR3 nucleotides read TGTGCCAGCAGTCTCGGGTACGATACGCAGTATTTT. Encoded protein: CASSLGYDTQYF. The chain recombines TRBV27 with TRBJ2-3; unclear D gene. The V end was cut by 5 bases, the J end by 6 bases, with 9 bases between. The CDR3 has 12 residues. Germline V gene sequence: CDR1 MNHEY, CDR2 SMNVEV (reference sequence).

The chain is built from TRBV12-3 or TRBV12-4 and TRBJ1-2, with a weak D call TRBD1 (5 bases). Deletions cut 2 bases from V and 4 bases from J, with 17 bases between. The CDR3 extends over 16 amino acids. The CDR3 protein is CASSLRLGSGGYGYTF. In nucleotides, the CDR3 is TGTGCCAGCAGTTTAAGGTTGGGTTCTGGGGGCTATGGCTACACCTTC.

The CDR3 region is CSVAGQFKGTQYF. The CDR3 nucleotides are TGCAGTGTGGCGGGCCAGTTCAAGGGGACCCAGTACTTC. V usage is TRBV20-1 and J usage is TRBJ2-5; the D gene is possibly TRBD2 (5 bases). The CDR3 runs 13 residues. From germline, CDR1 is DFQATT and CDR2 SNEGSKA (reference sequence). Between the trimmed V and J ends, which lost 7 bases and 7 bases, there was a span of 19 bases.

The chain is built from TRBV7-9 and TRBJ1-2; the D is unclear. The CDR3 has 15 amino acids. Germline V gene lookup returns CDR1 SEHNR and CDR2 FQNEAQ (reference sequence). V lost 5 bases and J 0 bases, leaving 13 bases between the germline ends. The CDR3, as DNA: TGTGCCAGCAGCACTCTAGGACCAGCTAACTATGGCTACACCTTC. This translates into CASSTLGPANYGYTF.

The V and J genes are TRBV30 and TRBJ2-7; maybe TRBD2 (7 bases). The CDR3 is 14 residues long. V was trimmed by 2 bases and J by 6 bases, leaving 17 bases between them. Germline assignment: CDR1 GTSNPN and CDR2 SVGIG (reference sequence). CDR3 loop: CAWSKGGNLGEQYF. The CDR3 DNA is TGTGCCTGGAGTAAGGGGGGGAACCTAGGCGAGCAGTACTTC.

The chain couples TRBV27 to TRBJ2-7; no clear D. Germline CDR1 MNHEY, CDR2 SMNVEV (reference sequence). This CDR3 has 13 amino acids. Trimming left V 0 bases short and J 3 bases short, with 6 bases between. DNA for the CDR3: TGTGCCAGCAGTTTATCGTCGGTCTACGAGCAGTACTTC. Protein: CASSLSSVYEQYF.

This chain links TRBV4-1 with TRBJ2-7, with D unresolved. Germline lookup yields CDR1 MGHRA and CDR2 YSYEKL. Between the trimmed V and J ends, which lost 0 bases and 6 bases, there was a span of 6 bases. The CDR3 covers 12 residues. The CDR3 sequence: CASSQDRSEQYF. The CDR3 DNA follows: TGCGCCAGCAGCCAAGATAGGAGCGAGCAGTACTTC.

The genes are TRBV12-3 or TRBV12-4 and TRBJ1-1; D possibly corresponds to TRBD1 (5 bases). This CDR3 is 14 amino acids long. Trimming took off 3 bases at V and 4 bases at J, with 12 bases between the two ends. The CDR3 is CASSFGGSGTEAFF. DNA for the CDR3: TGTGCCAGCAGTTTCGGGGGATCGGGCACTGAAGCTTTCTTT.

The genes are TRBV5-1 and TRBJ2-7, with 8 bases that match TRBD1. The germline V gene encodes CDR1 SGHRS and CDR2 YFSETQ. V was pared by 3 bases and J by 5 bases, with 4 bases of the junction left unmatched. CDR3 length: 13 residues. Here the CDR3 DNA reads TGCGCCAGCAGCTCCGGACAGGGTCACGAGCAGTACTTC. It codes for CASSSGQGHEQYF.

This chain uses TRBV29-1 with TRBJ2-2; D unresolved. The CDR3 is 16 residues long. Trimming stripped 4 bases from V and 0 bases from J, with 15 bases between. Per germline, CDR1 SQVTM and CDR2 ANQGSEA. The CDR3 coding sequence is TGCAGCGTTGGTTCCGTTTCTCGTACGAACACCGGGGAGCTGTTTTTT. Residues: CSVGSVSRTNTGELFF.

DNA of the CDR3: TGCGCCAGCAGCCCACCCGCAGCCGGGACAGGGAGGGAAAAACTGTTTTTT. Translated: CASSPPAAGTGREKLFF. V is TRBV4-3 and J is TRBJ1-4, with TRBD1 identical over 9 bases. The CDR3 is 17 amino acids. Germline CDR1 is LGHNA and CDR2 is YSLEER. V shed 4 bases, J shed 8 bases, and the junction held 14 bases outside the gene matches.

This clonotype was seen just once. The CDR3 loop reads CASSWDRDYGYTF. CDR3 DNA sequence: TGTGCCAGCAGCTGGGACAGGGACTATGGCTACACCTTC. This sequence joins TRBV5-4 and TRBJ1-2; 9 nucleotides match TRBD1. This CDR3 has 13 residues. CDR1 is SGHNT, CDR2 YYREEE, per germline (reference sequence). V trimming: 3 bases; J trimming: 3 bases; junction bases outside the gene matches: 0.

V and J are TRBV7-2 and TRBJ1-6; D not resolved. CDR1 SGHTA and CDR2 FQGNSA come from the germline V gene. There are 12 residues in the CDR3. Trimming shortened V by 1 base and J by 9 bases, and 4 bases separated the two germline ends. DNA of the CDR3: TGTGCCAGCAGCTTAGAGACTTCACCCCTCCACTTT. Its protein is CASSLETSPLHF. Complete variable domain (other parts from reference TRBV7-2 and TRBJ1-6): GAGVSQSPSNKVTEKGKDVELRCDPISGHTALYWYRQSLGQGLEFLIYFQGNSAPDKSGLPSDRFSAERTGGSVSTLTIQRTQQEDSAVYLCASSLETSPLHFGNGTRLTVT.

The CDR3 region is CASISTSGSSYNEQFF. In nucleotides, the CDR3 is TGTGCCAGCATTTCGACTAGCGGGAGCTCCTACAATGAGCAGTTCTTC. The chain carries TRBV12-3 or TRBV12-4 and TRBJ2-1; 12 bases are a match to TRBD2. Unmatched junction bases numbered 4, after V lost 7 bases and J lost 0 bases. The CDR3 is made up of 16 amino acids.

The chain couples TRBV10-3 to TRBJ2-7; 7 bases align to TRBD1. This CDR3 is 14 amino acids long. The V and J ends lost 4 bases and 0 bases, in that order; junction bases with no gene match: 3. Germline CDR1 is ENHRY and CDR2 is SYGVKD. DNA for the CDR3: TGTGCCATCAGTGTAGGGGGCAGCTCCTACGAGCAGTACTTC. This codes for CAISVGGSSYEQYF.

The J gene is TRBJ2-5, the V gene TRBV29-1; possibly TRBD1 or TRBD2 for D (5 bases each). V lost 8 bases to trimming and J lost 2 bases, with 15 bases between them. This CDR3 has 13 amino acids. The germline V gene encodes CDR1 SQVTM and CDR2 ANQGSEA. The CDR3 nucleotides read TGCAGCTCGACCGGGACCACACAAGAGACCCAGTACTTC. Amino acid sequence: CSSTGTTQETQYF.

This chain joins TRBV29-1 and TRBJ1-2; D unclear. The germline V gene has CDR1 SQVTM and CDR2 ANQGSEA. Trimming took 1 base from V and 9 from J, leaving 24 bases between them. The CDR3 has 16 amino acids. CDR3 residues: CSVEGFCIRPHSRYTF. CDR3 DNA: TGCAGCGTTGAAGGGTTTTGTATCAGGCCCCATTCACGCTACACCTTC.

CDR3 nucleotide sequence: TGTGCCAGCAGCCAATTTACAGGGGACCAAGAGACCCAGTACTTC. It yields the protein CASSQFTGDQETQYF. The chain links TRBV4-2 to TRBJ2-5; 7 bases are shared with TRBD1. The CDR3 covers 15 residues. From germline, CDR1 is LGHNA and CDR2 YNFKEQ. V shed 2 bases and J 0 bases; nucleotides not matched to a gene: 3.

V is TRBV27 and J is TRBJ2-1; 10 bases line up with TRBD2. Trimming cost V 6 bases and J 1 base; bases outside gene matches: 6. CDR3 size: 16 residues. The germline gives CDR1 MNHEY, CDR2 SMNVEV (reference sequence). The CDR3 reads CASRLAGPLSYNEQFF. The DNA of the CDR3 is TGTGCCAGCAGACTAGCGGGACCACTTTCCTACAATGAGCAGTTCTTC.

V usage is TRBV12-3 or TRBV12-4 and J usage is TRBJ2-4; the match to TRBD1 covers 12 bases. V dropped 6 bases and J dropped 5; count of bases not matched to a gene: 11. This CDR3 region has 17 residues. The CDR3: CASRPTAGTGGQNIQYF. For the CDR3, the DNA is TGTGCCAGCAGACCAACCGCCGGGACAGGGGGCCAAAACATTCAGTACTTC.

The DNA of the CDR3 is TGTGCCAGCAGCTTGGAACTAGCGGGTTACAATGAGCAGTTCTTC. Protein: CASSLELAGYNEQFF. The rearrangement links TRBV5-4 to TRBJ2-1; 9 bases map to TRBD2. This CDR3 spans 15 amino acids. After removal of 0 bases from V and 4 bases from J, the junction contained 2 bases not matched to a gene. Looked up from germline, CDR1 is SGHNT and CDR2 is YYREEE (reference sequence).

For the CDR3, the DNA is TGTGCCAGCGTAGGGGTCAATAGCAATCAGCCCCAGCATTTT. It yields the protein CASVGVNSNQPQHF. V usage is TRBV6-2 or TRBV6-3 and J usage is TRBJ1-5, with D possibly matching TRBD1 (5 bases). The CDR3 has 14 amino acids. Trimming shortened V by 8 bases and J by 0 bases, and 11 bases separated the two germline ends. Germline CDR1 is MNHEY and CDR2 is SVGEGT.

The chain carries TRBV20-1 and TRBJ1-5; a weak D match, TRBD1 (6 bases). The ends were cut back, 5 bases at V and 3 bases at J, with 11 bases in the middle. Germline loops: CDR1 DFQATT, CDR2 SNEGSKA (reference sequence). The CDR3 spans 13 residues. CDR3 amino acids: CSAERGVNQPQHF. CDR3 nucleotide sequence: TGCAGTGCTGAGAGGGGGGTCAATCAGCCCCAGCATTTT.

This chain links TRBV2 with TRBJ2-7, with D tentatively TRBD1 (5 bases). The CDR3 is 11 amino acids. Trimming left V 8 bases short and J 3 bases short, with 8 bases between. CDR1 SNHLY and CDR2 FYNNEI come from the germline V gene. The CDR3 DNA is TGTGCCAGCGGGGCATTCTACGAGCAGTACTTC. Protein sequence: CASGAFYEQYF.

This chain uses TRBV27 with TRBJ1-1; a weak D match, TRBD1 (6 bases). Germline assignment: CDR1 MNHEY and CDR2 SMNVEV (reference sequence). This CDR3 has 16 amino acids. V lost 2 bases and J 0 bases, leaving 13 bases between the germline ends. The CDR3 protein is CASSLLGGTLNTEAFF. The CDR3 bases are TGTGCCAGCAGTTTACTCGGAGGGACATTGAACACTGAAGCTTTCTTT.

This chain links TRBV4-2 with TRBJ1-1; 8 nucleotides align to TRBD1. The trim removed 0 bases at V and 1 base at J, leaving 10 bases unmatched. CDR1 is LGHNA and CDR2 is YNFKEQ in the germline V gene. There are 18 residues in the CDR3. The CDR3: CASSQDTGGGTGNTEAFF. CDR3 DNA: TGTGCCAGCAGCCAAGATACGGGCGGAGGGACAGGGAACACTGAAGCTTTCTTT.

The rearrangement joins TRBV12-3 or TRBV12-4 to TRBJ1-2; TRBD1 agrees at 9 bases. After removal of 7 bases from V and 8 bases from J, the junction contained 14 bases not matched to a gene. The length of the CDR3 is 15 residues. The chain's CDR3 is CASNQAGTGYGGYTF. The CDR3, as DNA: TGTGCCAGCAACCAAGCCGGGACAGGGTATGGGGGCTACACCTTC.